This T cell receptor beta chain was sequenced in a study of blood T cell repertoires in COVID-19. Study in general: Researchers got acute and convalescent COVID-19 samples from the United States, Italy and Spain. PBMCs, B-cell-depleted T cells, or T cells provided the cDNA or gDNA that made up the material.

This CDR3 spans 15 amino acids. V lost 3 bases to trimming and J lost 5 bases; unmatched junction nucleotides: 7. Membership in each cohort depended on participant-reported clinical history. Within the 2 weeks before study entry, each person in the exposed group met a COVID-19 case. Some clones are missing from TCRdb's copy, which holds only in-frame ones; the method was immunoSEQ multiplex PCR. This table has tens of thousands of clones, just over 70% appearing once. The source is a woman aged 60 to 75 who had been exposed to COVID-19. The sequenced sample was PBMCs or T cells enriched from blood (not recorded which). The genes are TRBV5-7 and TRBJ2-1; TRBD2 aligns across 8 bases. TRBV5-7 is annotated as an ORF whose role is uncertain. CDR3: CASSCHALADNEQFF. Written as DNA, the CDR3 is TGTGCCAGCAGCTGTCATGCACTAGCGGACAATGAGCAGTTCTTC.